This TCR beta chain was sequenced during a study of identical twins' blood T cells. Background on the study: Approximately 50 million reads covered six alpha-chain and six beta-chain libraries.

The CDR3 runs to 13 residues. Trimming shortened V by 7 bases and J by 8 bases, and 17 bases separated the two germline ends. Germline V gene sequence: CDR1 SEHNR, CDR2 FQNEAQ (reference sequence). All three twin pairs grew up together with likely shared infections and vaccines. Comment on this clonotype: Antigen specificity is unknown.

Study-level points and caveats: Twins shared more top CDR3 clonotypes than unrelated donors did.

TCRdb recomputed calls from the 5' RACE reads with MiXCR, one row per CDR3 protein. The sample includes 400,000 or so distinct CDR3 sequences, about 28% seen only once; the top ten take 6.1%. This chain links TRBV7-9 with TRBJ1-2; D may be TRBD1 (6 bases). Sequenced sample: PBMCs. The sequence derives from a woman between 18 and 50 years old in good health. CDR3 sequence reads: CASTIGGVGGYTF. The CDR3 DNA follows: TGTGCCAGCACCATAGGGGGGGTCGGAGGCTACACCTTC. The whole variable domain, filled in from reference TRBV7-9 and TRBJ1-2, reads DTGVSQNPRHKITKRGQNVTFRCDPISEHNRLYWYRQTLGQGPEFLTYFQNEAQLEKSRLLSDRFSAERPKGSFSTLEIQRTEQGDSAMYLCASTIGGVGGYTFGSGTRLTVV.